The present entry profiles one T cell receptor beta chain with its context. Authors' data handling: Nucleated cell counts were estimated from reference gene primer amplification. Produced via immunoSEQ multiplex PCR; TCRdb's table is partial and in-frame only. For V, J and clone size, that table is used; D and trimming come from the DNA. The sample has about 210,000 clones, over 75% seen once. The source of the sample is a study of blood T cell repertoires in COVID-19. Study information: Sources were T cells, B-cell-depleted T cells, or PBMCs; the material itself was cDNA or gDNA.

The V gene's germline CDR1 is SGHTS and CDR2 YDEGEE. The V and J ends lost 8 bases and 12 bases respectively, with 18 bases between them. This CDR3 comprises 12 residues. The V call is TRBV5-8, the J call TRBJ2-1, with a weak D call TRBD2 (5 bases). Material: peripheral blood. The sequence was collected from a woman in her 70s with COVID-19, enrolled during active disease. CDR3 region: CASRERPWVQFF. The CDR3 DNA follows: TGTGCCAGTAGGGAGAGACCATGGGTGCAGTTCTTC.